The 26 T cell receptor beta chains given below trace back to one sample, sequenced in a study of T cells in Graves' hyperthyroidism and ophthalmopathy. Amplification targeted TCR beta CDR3 regions from RNA transcripts. A first-round RT-PCR of the TCR CDR3 used the HTBI primer set. A single record per CDR3 protein comes from TCRdb applying MiXCR to the multiplex PCR reads. The sample lists around 420,000 distinct CDR3 sequences, about an eighth occurring once. The sample comprised blood. Source of these receptors: a woman younger than 35 with Graves' hyperthyroidism.

This clonotype was found many times. V usage is TRBV29-1 and J usage is TRBJ1-1; 8 nucleotides agree with TRBD1. This CDR3 is 12 amino acids long. Germline V lookup: CDR1 SQVTM, CDR2 ANQGSEA. The CDR3 coding sequence is TGCAGTGCGGACAGGGCTAACACTGAAGCTTTCTTT. Translated: CSADRANTEAFF.

The table lists this clonotype with many counts. The CDR3 region has the DNA TGCAGTGCCAACCCTAGCGGGAGGGGGGATGAGCAGTTCTTC. Protein: CSANPSGRGDEQFF. The gene calls are TRBV20-1 and TRBJ2-1, with 12 bases lining up with TRBD2. V gave up 6 bases and J gave up 8 bases; unmatched junction bases: 8. The CDR3 runs 14 residues. Germline V gives CDR1 DFQATT, CDR2 SNEGSKA (reference sequence).

This clonotype was recorded a few times. The CDR3 bases are TGTGCCAGCAGTGAATGGGGACAGGTCCAGGGTTACACCTTC. Protein product: CASSEWGQVQGYTF. The chain joins TRBV25-1 to TRBJ1-2, with TRBD1 identical over 8 bases. The CDR3 is 14 amino acids. CDR1 is MGHDK and CDR2 is SYGVNS in the germline V gene. Trimming took 1 base from V and 11 from J; bases not matched to a gene: 9.

The rearrangement links TRBV7-2 to TRBJ2-1; D may be TRBD2 (7 bases). This CDR3 has 16 amino acids. Germline V gene lookup returns CDR1 SGHTA and CDR2 FQGNSA. Trimming removed 5 bases at V and 7 bases at J, with 21 bases between. DNA of the CDR3: TGTGCCAGCAGCCAAGAGGGGGAGGGGGGATGGAATGAGCAGTTCTTC. As protein: CASSQEGEGGWNEQFF.

This clonotype occurred many times. The V gene is TRBV10-3, the J gene TRBJ2-5, with 7 nucleotides matching TRBD1. This CDR3 is built from 13 residues. Germline CDR1 reads ENHRY; CDR2 reads SYGVKD. The ends lost 4 bases at V and 5 bases at J; junction bases unmatched: 4. The CDR3 protein is CAISGQGEETQYF. CDR3 bases: TGTGCCATCAGTGGACAGGGCGAGGAGACCCAGTACTTC.

This clonotype has only a few counts. This chain connects TRBV20-1 to TRBJ2-5, with TRBD1 matching over 8 bases. Germline V gene data show CDR1 as DFQATT and CDR2 as SNEGSKA (reference sequence). V lost 6 bases, J lost 3 bases, and 6 bases stayed unmatched. This CDR3 comprises 13 residues. CDR3 DNA sequence: TGCAGTGCCGCCGGACAGGGCAAAGAGACCCAGTACTTC. Amino acid sequence: CSAAGQGKETQYF.

This clonotype was recorded once. The V call is TRBV2, the J call TRBJ2-1, with 7 bases matching TRBD2. Germline CDR1 SNHLY, CDR2 FYNNEI. CDR3 length equals 13 residues. V gave up 7 bases and J gave up 8 bases; unmatched junction bases: 8. CDR3: CASTQRDSYEQFF. DNA of the CDR3: TGTGCCAGCACGCAGCGGGACTCGTATGAGCAGTTCTTC.

The rearrangement links TRBV9 to TRBJ2-2; 10 positions agree with TRBD2. Germline CDR1 and CDR2: SGDLS and YYNGEE. This CDR3 contains 18 residues. The junction had 7 bases not matched to a gene; V was cut back by 2 bases and J by 0 bases. The CDR3 DNA follows: TGTGCCAGCAGCGTCTCTAGCGGGGGAAACGCGAACACCGGGGAGCTGTTTTTT. It is translated as CASSVSSGGNANTGELFF. Full variable domain (missing parts from reference TRBV9 and TRBJ2-2): DSGVTQTPKHLITATGQRVTLRCSPRSGDLSVYWYQQSLDQGLQFLIQYYNGEERAKGNILERFSAQQFPDLHSELNLSSLELGDSALYFCASSVSSGGNANTGELFFGEGSRLTVL.

This clonotype was counted ten times or more. The chain carries TRBV6-4 and TRBJ2-3; 8 nucleotides match TRBD2. This CDR3 region has 16 residues. CDR1 is MRHNA and CDR2 is SNTAGT in the germline V gene. After removal of 4 bases from V and 2 bases from J, the junction contained 8 bases not matched to a gene. CDR3 residues: CASSASGSASTDTQYF. In DNA form, the CDR3 reads TGTGCCAGCAGTGCCAGCGGGAGTGCGTCCACAGATACGCAGTATTTT.

This clonotype came up a few times. The genes are TRBV5-6 and TRBJ2-2; D call uncertain. The CDR3 is 14 residues long. Germline V gene data show CDR1 as SGHDT and CDR2 as YYEEEE. The V gene lost 2 bases and the J gene lost 5 bases, with 10 bases spanning the gap. The CDR3 region is CASSFRALTGELFF. CDR3 in DNA: TGTGCCAGCAGCTTCCGGGCTCTAACCGGGGAGCTGTTTTTT. Together with reference TRBV5-6 and TRBJ2-2, the CDR3 gives the full variable domain: DAGVTQSPTHLIKTRGQQVTLRCSPKSGHDTVSWYQQALGQGPQFIFQYYEEEERQRGNFPDRFSGHQFPNYSSELNVNALLLGDSALYLCASSFRALTGELFFGEGSRLTVL.

This clonotype has at least ten counts. This rearrangement joins TRBV20-1 to TRBJ1-1; unclear D gene. CDR1 is DFQATT, CDR2 SNEGSKA, per germline (reference sequence). The CDR3 length is 14 residues. Deletions cut 2 bases from V and 1 base from J, with 11 bases between. Here the CDR3 DNA reads TGCAGTGCTAGAAAGGGCGGGAAGAACACTGAAGCTTTCTTT. Its translation is CSARKGGKNTEAFF.

Remarks on this clonotype: This may be a read error, as it is one base from a much larger clone. The rearrangement uses TRBV20-1 and TRBJ2-7; no clear D gene. This CDR3 has 12 residues. Germline CDR1 and CDR2: DFQATT and SNEGSKA (reference sequence). The CDR3 reads CSAMFGNYEHYF. The DNA of the CDR3 is TGCAGTGCTATGTTCGGAAATTACGAGCATTACTTC.

This clonotype was seen repeatedly, ten times or more. The chain recombines TRBV7-2 with TRBJ2-1; D not certain. V lost 5 bases to trimming and J lost 9 bases, with 11 bases between them. Germline V gene sequence: CDR1 SGHTA, CDR2 FQGNSA. This CDR3 contains 12 residues. CDR3 bases: TGTGCCAGCAGCACCCCGTTGCGTGAGCAGTTCTTC. It encodes CASSTPLREQFF.

The V and J genes are TRBV25-1 and TRBJ2-1, with a weak D call TRBD1 (6 bases). There are 14 residues in the CDR3. Germline CDR1 and CDR2: MGHDK and SYGVNS. Deletions cut 7 bases from V and 5 bases from J, with 15 bases between. Here the CDR3 reads CASTTGKRDNEQFF. Written as DNA, the CDR3 is TGTGCCAGCACTACAGGGAAGAGGGACAATGAGCAGTTCTTC.

This clonotype occurred many times. The rearrangement joins TRBV20-1 to TRBJ2-3, with 8 bases fitting TRBD2. J gave up 10 bases and V 6 bases, and 15 bases lay outside the gene matches. Germline lookup yields CDR1 DFQATT and CDR2 SNEGSKA (reference sequence). This CDR3 has 14 amino acids. As DNA, the CDR3 is TGCAGTGCAGGGCTAGCGGGCGGGGGTCGTTCGCAGTATTTT. Translation: CSAGLAGGGRSQYF.

This chain joins TRBV19 and TRBJ1-2, with unresolved D. Between the trimmed V and J ends, which lost 1 base and 5 bases, there was a span of 8 bases. From germline, CDR1 is LNHDA and CDR2 SQIVND (reference sequence). The CDR3 loop spans 13 amino acids. In DNA form, the CDR3 reads TGTGCCAGTAGTATAGCCAGACCGTATGGCTACACCTTC. This encodes CASSIARPYGYTF.

Comment on this clonotype: Relative to the germline gene, one junction end is altered; a read error may explain this. The chain carries TRBV7-7 and TRBJ2-1, with 10 bases fitting TRBD2. The end of the DNA is better explained by TRBJ2-7, so the J call may be wrong. Germline V gene lookup returns CDR1 SSHAT and CDR2 FNYEAQ (reference sequence). CDR3 length equals 14 residues. The CDR3 DNA is TGTGCTAGCAGTTTTAGCGGGAGGTCTAATGAGCAGTACTTC. Encoded protein: CASSFSGRSNEQYF.

This clonotype was observed at least ten times. The chain employs TRBV7-9 and TRBJ2-5; unclear D gene. In germline, CDR1 is SEHNR, CDR2 FQNEAQ (reference sequence). This CDR3 has 12 residues. The V end lost 3 bases, the J end lost 2 bases, and 4 bases lay between the germline ends. In DNA form, the CDR3 reads TGTGCCAGCAGCTTCTCTCAAGAGACCCAGTACTTC. This translates into CASSFSQETQYF.

The V gene is TRBV28, the J gene TRBJ2-2; TRBD1 matches 12 bases. The CDR3 totals 15 residues. Germline values: CDR1 MDHEN, CDR2 SYDVKM. Trimming took 8 bases from V and 6 from J; bases not matched to a gene: 7. CDR3 in amino acids: CASVMGQGAAGELFF. In DNA form, the CDR3 reads TGTGCCAGCGTTATGGGACAGGGGGCGGCCGGGGAGCTGTTTTTT.

The genes are TRBV20-1 and TRBJ1-4, with TRBD1 as a possible D gene (5 bases). The CDR3 has 14 amino acids. V was shortened by 3 bases and J by 7 bases, with 15 bases between the two germline ends. Looked up from germline, CDR1 is DFQATT and CDR2 is SNEGSKA (reference sequence). The CDR3 loop is CSARRTRGFEKLFF. For the CDR3, the DNA is TGCAGTGCTAGGCGGACCCGGGGCTTTGAAAAACTGTTTTTT.

This chain uses TRBV14 with TRBJ2-2; weak D call: TRBD1 (5 bases). The V end lost 1 base, the J end lost 5 bases, and 8 bases lay between the germline ends. The CDR3 extends over 14 amino acids. Germline assignment: CDR1 SGHDN and CDR2 FVKESK. CDR3 coding DNA: TGTGCCAGCAGCCAAGGGACACTTACCGGGGAGCTGTTTTTT. Protein: CASSQGTLTGELFF.

This clonotype was found a few times. A read error may produce the germline difference seen at one junction end. The rearrangement joins TRBV5-1 to TRBJ1-5; D remains unclear. This CDR3 spans 13 amino acids. Germline assignment: CDR1 SGHRS and CDR2 YFSETQ. The CDR3 DNA sequence: TGTGCCAGCAGCCACGATTACAATCAGCCCCAGCATTTT. As protein: CASSHDYNQPQHF. Variable domain in full (rest from reference TRBV5-1 and TRBJ1-5): KAGVTQTPRYLIKTRGQQVTLSCSPISGHRSVSWYQQTPGQGLQFLFEYFSETQRNKGNFPGRFSGRQFSNSRSEMNVSTLELGDSALYLCASSHDYNQPQHFGDGTRLSIL.

This clonotype was observed a handful of times. CDR3 sequence reads: CSTATDRGYYGEQFF. The CDR3 DNA reads TGCAGCACCGCGACGGACAGGGGGTATTATGGTGAGCAGTTCTTC. The chain has TRBV29-1 and TRBJ2-1; TRBD1 matches 10 bases. The CDR3 has 15 residues. Germline V gene data show CDR1 as SQVTM and CDR2 as ANQGSEA. With V trimmed by 8 bases and J by 9 bases, 16 bases remained unmatched.

This clonotype was counted ten times or more. This chain connects TRBV2 to TRBJ2-7; D might be TRBD1 or TRBD2, each matching 6 bases. Germline V gene data show CDR1 as SNHLY and CDR2 as FYNNEI. Trimming took 10 bases from V and 5 from J, leaving 15 bases between them. This CDR3 has 12 residues. CDR3 loop: CATNQGGHEQYF. In DNA, the CDR3 is TGTGCCACCAACCAAGGGGGGCACGAGCAGTACTTC.

This clonotype was seen a handful of times. Relative to the germline gene, one junction end is altered; a read error may explain this. The CDR3 here is CASSYANTNTQYF. Here the CDR3 DNA reads TGTGCCAGCAGTTACGCTAACACAAATACGCAGTATTTT. The chain employs TRBV6-5 and TRBJ2-3; D remains unclear. This CDR3 region has 13 residues. In germline, CDR1 is MNHEY, CDR2 SVGAGI.

The J gene is TRBJ1-5, the V gene TRBV6-2 or TRBV6-3, with no clear D. Trimming took off 2 bases at V and 6 bases at J, with 11 bases between the two ends. The germline V gene encodes CDR1 MNHEY and CDR2 SVGEGT. The CDR3 covers 14 residues. CDR3 protein: CASSYVEVGQPQHF. The CDR3 coding sequence is TGTGCCAGCAGTTACGTTGAGGTGGGTCAGCCCCAGCATTTT.